The 13 T cell receptor beta chains presented below share a single source sample, sequenced in a study of blood T cells in healthy people across ages. A second 7 to 11 cycle PCR used barcoded and J-beta primers. TCRdb recomputed calls from the 5' RACE reads with MiXCR, one row per CDR3 protein. The table lists 650,000 to 950,000 distinct CDR3 sequences, 40% to 50% of them singletons, with approximately 20% in the top ten. Sequenced material: blood. Every receptor here comes from a man aged 60 to 69 in good health.

This clonotype appeared a few times. The chain combines TRBV6-2 or TRBV6-3 with TRBJ2-5, with D hard to call. Trimming stripped 8 bases from V and 4 bases from J, with 11 bases between. The CDR3 is made up of 12 amino acids. Per the germline V gene, CDR1 is MNHEY and CDR2 is SVGEGT. The CDR3 nucleotides are TGTGCCAGCGGGTCAGTAGGAGAGACCCAGTACTTC. Its protein product is CASGSVGETQYF.

This clonotype was observed a single time. The chain employs TRBV27 and TRBJ2-4, with 7 bases lining up with TRBD1. The DNA end is a closer match to TRBJ2-7, so the J assignment may be wrong. The CDR3 totals 12 residues. Per germline, CDR1 MNHEY and CDR2 SMNVEV (reference sequence). Here the CDR3 DNA reads TGTGCCAGCACGACAGGGAGAAACGAGCAGTACTTC. Encoded protein: CASTTGRNEQYF.

This clonotype was detected a few times. This chain joins TRBV20-1 and TRBJ2-5; 12 nucleotides align to TRBD1. The CDR3 covers 15 residues. Looked up from germline, CDR1 is DFQATT and CDR2 is SNEGSKA (reference sequence). Trimming took 1 base from V and 11 from J; bases not matched to a gene: 11. The CDR3 DNA follows: TGCAGTGCTAGAGTTCCGGGACAGGGGGCGGGAGAGCAGTACTTC. Amino acids: CSARVPGQGAGEQYF.

The CDR3 here is CASSRTGRSDNEQFF. The CDR3, as DNA: TGTGCCAGCTCCCGGACAGGTAGATCCGACAATGAGCAGTTCTTC. The chain is built from TRBV18 and TRBJ2-1; 7 bases match TRBD1. Germline V gene lookup returns CDR1 KGHSH and CDR2 LQKENI. The CDR3 length is 15 residues. With V trimmed by 6 bases and J by 5 bases, 10 bases remained unmatched.

V usage is TRBV18 and J usage is TRBJ2-2, with no clear D. The CDR3 sequence is 14 residues long. Looked up from germline, CDR1 is KGHSH and CDR2 is LQKENI. The V end lost 8 bases, the J end lost 0 bases, and 10 bases lay between the germline ends. The DNA for the CDR3 is TGTGCCAGCACCACAGCCGCGAACACCGGGGAGCTGTTTTTT. This gives the protein CASTTAANTGELFF.

Only one count was recorded for this clonotype. J is TRBJ2-6 and V is TRBV9; no clear D gene. Germline values: CDR1 SGDLS, CDR2 YYNGEE. Trimming took 0 bases from V and 1 from J, leaving 5 bases between them. The length of the CDR3 is 15 residues. This CDR3 is CASSVDPSGANVLTF. The CDR3 nucleotides read TGTGCCAGCAGCGTAGACCCATCTGGGGCCAACGTCCTGACTTTC.

The V and J genes are TRBV10-3 and TRBJ2-5; D is perhaps TRBD1 or TRBD2 (6 bases each). The germline V gene encodes CDR1 ENHRY and CDR2 SYGVKD. The CDR3 has 14 residues. V was clipped by 0 bases and J by 7 bases, with 12 bases between them. The CDR3 region has the DNA TGTGCCATCAGTGAGTCTCACGGAGGGGGGACCCAGTACTTC. Translating gives CAISESHGGGTQYF.

This chain uses TRBV4-3 with TRBJ2-4; the match to TRBD2 covers 8 bases. The CDR3 sequence is 19 residues long. Unmatched junction bases numbered 14, after V lost 1 base and J lost 3 bases. The germline CDR1 and CDR2 sequences are LGHNA and YSLEER. The CDR3 DNA follows: TGCGCCAGCAGCCAAGCGCGGGCGGGGGGAACCCTAGTCAAAAACATTCAGTACTTC. Translated: CASSQARAGGTLVKNIQYF.

The chain employs TRBV27 and TRBJ2-1, with D hard to call. V was shortened by 5 bases and J by 0 bases, with 17 bases between the two germline ends. Per germline, CDR1 MNHEY and CDR2 SMNVEV (reference sequence). The CDR3 is 17 amino acids. The CDR3 DNA reads as TGTGCCAGCAGTCACCGACCGAAGTCCAGCTCCTACAATGAGCAGTTCTTC. Residues: CASSHRPKSSSYNEQFF.

This clonotype has a handful of counts. V gene TRBV20-1 combines with J gene TRBJ1-2; TRBD1 agrees at 12 bases. V lost 1 base, J lost 6 bases, and 6 bases stayed unmatched. Per the germline V gene, CDR1 is DFQATT and CDR2 is SNEGSKA (reference sequence). The CDR3 spans 15 residues. As DNA, the CDR3 is TGCAGTGCTAGAGGCGGGACAGGGGGCGCGGATGGCTACACCTTC. Encoded protein: CSARGGTGGADGYTF.

The table lists this clonotype with a few counts. This chain uses TRBV7-2 with TRBJ2-3; the D is unclear. Germline V gives CDR1 SGHTA, CDR2 FQGNSA. The CDR3 covers 15 residues. Trimming took off 5 bases at V and 0 bases at J, with 12 bases between the two ends. This CDR3 is CASSLQSASTDTQYF. Here the CDR3 DNA reads TGTGCCAGCAGCCTCCAATCCGCTAGCACAGATACGCAGTATTTT.

This clonotype was seen only a few times. The rearrangement joins TRBV6-6 to TRBJ1-5; possibly TRBD1 for D (5 bases). The ends were cut back, 8 bases at V and 2 bases at J, with 16 bases in the middle. Germline assignment: CDR1 MNHNY and CDR2 SVGAGI (reference sequence). This CDR3 has 15 residues. The CDR3 protein is CASLSQGTGNQPQHF. The DNA of the CDR3 is TGTGCCAGCCTCTCTCAGGGAACGGGCAATCAGCCCCAGCATTTT.

The rearrangement links TRBV12-3 or TRBV12-4 to TRBJ1-2; no definite D call. This CDR3 contains 11 residues. Trimming took off 2 bases at V and 12 bases at J, with 10 bases between the two ends. CDR3 bases: TGTGCCAGCAGTTTAACCGGCGTCCACACCTTC. Amino acid sequence: CASSLTGVHTF.